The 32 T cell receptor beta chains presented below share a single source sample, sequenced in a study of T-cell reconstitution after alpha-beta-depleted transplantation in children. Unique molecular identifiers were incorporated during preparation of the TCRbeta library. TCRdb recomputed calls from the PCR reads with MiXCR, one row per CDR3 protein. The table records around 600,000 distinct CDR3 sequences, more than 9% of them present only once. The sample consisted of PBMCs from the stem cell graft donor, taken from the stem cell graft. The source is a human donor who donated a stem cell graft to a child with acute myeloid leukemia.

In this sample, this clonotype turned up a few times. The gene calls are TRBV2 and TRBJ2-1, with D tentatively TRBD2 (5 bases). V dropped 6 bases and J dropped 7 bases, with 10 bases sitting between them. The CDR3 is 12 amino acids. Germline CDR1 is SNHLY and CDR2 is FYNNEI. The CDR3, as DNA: TGTGCCAGCAGAACTGGGGAGAATGAGCAGTTCTTC. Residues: CASRTGENEQFF. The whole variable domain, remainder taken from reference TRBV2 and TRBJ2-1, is EPEVTQTPSHQVTQMGQEVILRCVPISNHLYFYWYRQILGQKVEFLVSFYNNEISEKSEIFDDQFSVERPDGSNFTLKIRSTKLEDSAMYFCASRTGENEQFFGPGTRLTVL.

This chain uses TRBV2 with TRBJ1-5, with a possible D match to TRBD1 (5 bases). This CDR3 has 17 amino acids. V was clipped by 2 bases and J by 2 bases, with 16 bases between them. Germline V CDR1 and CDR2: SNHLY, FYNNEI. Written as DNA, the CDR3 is TGTGCCAGCAGTGAAAGGGACTTCGGGGTGGGCAATCAGCCCCAGCATTTT. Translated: CASSERDFGVGNQPQHF.

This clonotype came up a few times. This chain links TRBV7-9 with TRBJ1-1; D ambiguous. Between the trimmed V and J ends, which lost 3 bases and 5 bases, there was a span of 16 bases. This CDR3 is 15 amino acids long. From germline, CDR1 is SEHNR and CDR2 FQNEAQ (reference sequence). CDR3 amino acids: CASSLGPTGSTEAFF. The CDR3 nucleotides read TGTGCCAGCAGCTTGGGCCCAACTGGGTCTACTGAAGCTTTCTTT.

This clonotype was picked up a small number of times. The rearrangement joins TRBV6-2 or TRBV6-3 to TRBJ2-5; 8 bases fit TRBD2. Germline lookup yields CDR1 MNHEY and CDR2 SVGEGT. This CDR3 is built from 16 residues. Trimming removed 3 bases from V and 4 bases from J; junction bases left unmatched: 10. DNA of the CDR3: TGTGCCAGCAGTTATGCCACGGGAGGGCCTTCAGAGACCCAGTACTTC. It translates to CASSYATGGPSETQYF.

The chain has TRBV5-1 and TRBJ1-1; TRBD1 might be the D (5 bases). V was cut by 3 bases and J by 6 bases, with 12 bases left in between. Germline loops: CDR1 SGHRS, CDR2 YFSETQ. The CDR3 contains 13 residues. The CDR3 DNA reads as TGCGCCAGCAGCTCGGGGGGGGTCCCTGAAGCTTTCTTT. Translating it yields CASSSGGVPEAFF.

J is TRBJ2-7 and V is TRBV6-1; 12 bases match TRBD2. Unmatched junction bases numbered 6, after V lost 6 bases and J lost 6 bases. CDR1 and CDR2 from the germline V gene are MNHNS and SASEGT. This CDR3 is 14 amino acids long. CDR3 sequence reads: CASRRLAGEGEQYF. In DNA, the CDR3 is TGTGCCAGCAGAAGACTAGCGGGAGAGGGCGAGCAGTACTTC.

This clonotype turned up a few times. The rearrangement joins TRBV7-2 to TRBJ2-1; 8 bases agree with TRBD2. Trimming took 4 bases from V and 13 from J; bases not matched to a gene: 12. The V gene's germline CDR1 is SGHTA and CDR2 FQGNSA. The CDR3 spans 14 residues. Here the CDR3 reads CASSSLLAGGNQFF. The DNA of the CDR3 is TGTGCCAGCAGCTCCCTCCTAGCGGGCGGCAATCAGTTCTTC. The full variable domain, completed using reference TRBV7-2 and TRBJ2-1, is GAGVSQSPSNKVTEKGKDVELRCDPISGHTALYWYRQSLGQGLEFLIYFQGNSAPDKSGLPSDRFSAERTGGSVSTLTIQRTQQEDSAVYLCASSSLLAGGNQFFGPGTRLTVL.

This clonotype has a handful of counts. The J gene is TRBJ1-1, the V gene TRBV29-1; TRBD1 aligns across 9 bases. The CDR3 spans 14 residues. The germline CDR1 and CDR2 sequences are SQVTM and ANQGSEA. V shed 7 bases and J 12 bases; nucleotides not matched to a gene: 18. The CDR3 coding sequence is TGCAGCGCCGTGTTGGTAATTGGCGGACAGGGGTCTTTCTTT. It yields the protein CSAVLVIGGQGSFF.

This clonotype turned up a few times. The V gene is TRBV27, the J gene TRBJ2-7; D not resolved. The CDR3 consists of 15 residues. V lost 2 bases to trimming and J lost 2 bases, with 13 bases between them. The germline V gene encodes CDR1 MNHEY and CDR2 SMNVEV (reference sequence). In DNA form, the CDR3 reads TGTGCCAGCAGTTTACGTCCCGACCCAACCTACGAGCAGTACTTC. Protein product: CASSLRPDPTYEQYF.

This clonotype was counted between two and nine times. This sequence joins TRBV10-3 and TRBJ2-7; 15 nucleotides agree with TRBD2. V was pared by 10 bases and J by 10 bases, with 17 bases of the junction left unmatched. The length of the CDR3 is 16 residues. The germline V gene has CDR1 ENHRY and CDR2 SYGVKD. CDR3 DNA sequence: TGTGCCACTGCCCCCGGGACTAGCGGGAGGACCGCCTTCCAGTACTTC. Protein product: CATAPGTSGRTAFQYF.

In DNA form, the CDR3 reads TGTGCCAGCAGTTACTCCCGGGTAGACCAAGAGACCCAGTACTTC. This codes for CASSYSRVDQETQYF. V usage is TRBV6-5 and J usage is TRBJ2-5; no definite D call. The CDR3 totals 15 residues. In germline, CDR1 is MNHEY, CDR2 SVGAGI. V dropped 0 bases and J dropped 0 bases, with 8 bases sitting between them.

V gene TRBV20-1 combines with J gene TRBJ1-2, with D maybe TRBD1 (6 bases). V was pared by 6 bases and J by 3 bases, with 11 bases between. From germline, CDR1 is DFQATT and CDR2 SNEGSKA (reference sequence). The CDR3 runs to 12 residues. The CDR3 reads CSAPDRHYGYTF. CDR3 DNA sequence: TGCAGTGCCCCAGACAGGCACTATGGCTACACCTTC.

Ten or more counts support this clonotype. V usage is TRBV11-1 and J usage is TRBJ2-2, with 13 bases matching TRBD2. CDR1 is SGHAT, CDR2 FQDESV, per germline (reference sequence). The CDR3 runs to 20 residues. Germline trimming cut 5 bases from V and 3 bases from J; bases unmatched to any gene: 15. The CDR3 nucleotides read TGTGCCAGCAGCACCACGACTAGCGGGAGGCGGTGGGACCACACCGGGGAGCTGTTTTTT. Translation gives CASSTTTSGRRWDHTGELFF.

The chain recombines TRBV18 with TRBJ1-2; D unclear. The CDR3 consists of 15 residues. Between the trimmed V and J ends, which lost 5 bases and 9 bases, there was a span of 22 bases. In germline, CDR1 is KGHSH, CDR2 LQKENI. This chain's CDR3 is CASSMVEAARRSYTF. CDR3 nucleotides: TGTGCCAGCTCAATGGTAGAGGCCGCCCGGCGTAGCTACACCTTC.

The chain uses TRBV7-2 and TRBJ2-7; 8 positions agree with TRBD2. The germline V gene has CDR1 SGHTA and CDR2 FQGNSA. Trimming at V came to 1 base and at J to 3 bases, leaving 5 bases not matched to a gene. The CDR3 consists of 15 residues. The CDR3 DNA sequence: TGTGCCAGCAGCTTAGGGGGACTAGTCTTCTACGAGCAGTACTTC. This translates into CASSLGGLVFYEQYF.

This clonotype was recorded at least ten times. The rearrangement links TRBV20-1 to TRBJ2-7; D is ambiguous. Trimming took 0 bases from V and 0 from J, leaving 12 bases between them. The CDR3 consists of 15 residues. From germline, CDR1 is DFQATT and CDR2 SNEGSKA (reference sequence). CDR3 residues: CSARDLGSSSYEQYF. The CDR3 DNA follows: TGCAGTGCTAGAGATCTCGGCAGCAGCTCCTACGAGCAGTACTTC.

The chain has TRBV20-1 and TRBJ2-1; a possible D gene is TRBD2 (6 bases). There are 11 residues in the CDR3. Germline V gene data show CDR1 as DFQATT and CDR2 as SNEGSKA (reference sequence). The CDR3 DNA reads TGCAGCGCGACTAGTCCCAATGAGCAGTTCTTC. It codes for CSATSPNEQFF.

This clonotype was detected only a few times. The CDR3 loop reads CASSQDSSSLGPKGNQETQYF. Written as DNA, the CDR3 is TGTGCCAGCAGCCAAGACTCTTCATCTTTAGGACCTAAAGGGAACCAAGAGACCCAGTACTTC. V usage is TRBV4-2 and J usage is TRBJ2-5; no clear D gene. With 0 bases removed from V and 0 bases from J, the gap between germline ends came to 26 bases. Germline loops: CDR1 LGHNA, CDR2 YNFKEQ. CDR3 length: 21 amino acids.

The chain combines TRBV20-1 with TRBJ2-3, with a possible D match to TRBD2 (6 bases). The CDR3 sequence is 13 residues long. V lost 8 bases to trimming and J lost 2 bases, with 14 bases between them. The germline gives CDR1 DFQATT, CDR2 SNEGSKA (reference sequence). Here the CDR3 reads CSRVGEATDTQYF. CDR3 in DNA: TGCAGTCGAGTGGGGGAGGCCACAGATACGCAGTATTTT.

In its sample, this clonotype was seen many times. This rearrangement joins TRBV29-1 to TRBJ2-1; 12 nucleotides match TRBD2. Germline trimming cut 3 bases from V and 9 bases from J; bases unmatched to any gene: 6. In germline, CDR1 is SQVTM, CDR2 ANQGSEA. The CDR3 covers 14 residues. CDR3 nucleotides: TGCAGCGTTGAGTTTACTAGCGGGAGGTTTGAGCAGTTCTTC. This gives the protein CSVEFTSGRFEQFF.

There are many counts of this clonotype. The CDR3: CASSQEDRYEQYF. Written as DNA, the CDR3 is TGTGCCAGCAGCCAAGAGGACCGTTACGAGCAGTACTTC. The chain carries TRBV3-1 and TRBJ2-7; D remains ambiguous. Trimming took 0 bases from V and 4 from J, leaving 7 bases between them. The CDR3 runs to 13 residues. The germline V gene encodes CDR1 LGHDT and CDR2 YNNKEL (reference sequence).

The CDR3 here is CASSLESQTQYF. DNA of the CDR3: TGTGCCAGCAGCTTAGAGAGTCAGACCCAGTACTTC. The rearrangement uses TRBV11-2 and TRBJ2-5, with D uncertain. Germline-derived CDR1 and CDR2 are SGHAT and FQNNGV. Trimming took 0 bases from V and 6 from J, leaving 5 bases between them. The CDR3 loop spans 12 amino acids.

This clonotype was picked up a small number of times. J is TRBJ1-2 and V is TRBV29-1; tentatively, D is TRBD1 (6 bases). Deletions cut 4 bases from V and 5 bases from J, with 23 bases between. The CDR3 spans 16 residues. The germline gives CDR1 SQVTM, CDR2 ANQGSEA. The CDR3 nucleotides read TGCAGCGTTGTTGGTCAGGGGAGGAGCAGTGGGTATGGCTACACCTTC. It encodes CSVVGQGRSSGYGYTF.

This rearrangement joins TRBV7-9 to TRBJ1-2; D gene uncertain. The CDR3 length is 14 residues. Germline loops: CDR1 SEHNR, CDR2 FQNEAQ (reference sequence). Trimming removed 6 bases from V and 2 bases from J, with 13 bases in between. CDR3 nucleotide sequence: TGTGCCAGCAGTTTGACCGGGTCGAACTATGGCTACACCTTC. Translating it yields CASSLTGSNYGYTF.

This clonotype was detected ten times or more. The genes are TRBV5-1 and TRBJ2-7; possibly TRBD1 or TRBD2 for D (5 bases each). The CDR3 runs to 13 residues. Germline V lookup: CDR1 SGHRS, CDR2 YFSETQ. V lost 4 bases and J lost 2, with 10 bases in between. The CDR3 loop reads CASSRDGTYEQYF. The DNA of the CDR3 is TGCGCCAGCAGCCGGGACGGGACCTACGAGCAGTACTTC. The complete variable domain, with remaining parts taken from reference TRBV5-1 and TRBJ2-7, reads KAGVTQTPRYLIKTRGQQVTLSCSPISGHRSVSWYQQTPGQGLQFLFEYFSETQRNKGNFPGRFSGRQFSNSRSEMNVSTLELGDSALYLCASSRDGTYEQYFGPGTRLTVT.

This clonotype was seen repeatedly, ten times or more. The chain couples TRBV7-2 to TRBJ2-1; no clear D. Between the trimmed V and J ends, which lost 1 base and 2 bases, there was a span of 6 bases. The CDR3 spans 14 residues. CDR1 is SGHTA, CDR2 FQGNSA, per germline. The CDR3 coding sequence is TGTGCCAGCAGCTTAGGCAGTCCCTACAATGAGCAGTTCTTC. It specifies CASSLGSPYNEQFF.

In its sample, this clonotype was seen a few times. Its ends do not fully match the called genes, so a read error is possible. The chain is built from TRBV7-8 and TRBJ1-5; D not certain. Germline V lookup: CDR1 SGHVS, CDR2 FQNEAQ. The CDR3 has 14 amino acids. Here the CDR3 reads CASSPSSSSQPQHF. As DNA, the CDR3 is TGTGCCAGCAGCCCCTCGAGTAGCAGTCAGCCCCAGCATTTT.

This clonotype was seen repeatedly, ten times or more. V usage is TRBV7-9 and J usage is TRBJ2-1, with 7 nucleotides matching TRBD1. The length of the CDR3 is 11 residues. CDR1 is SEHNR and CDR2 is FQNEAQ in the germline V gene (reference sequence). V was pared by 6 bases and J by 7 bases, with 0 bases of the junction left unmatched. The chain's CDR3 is CASRGQNEQFF. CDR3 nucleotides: TGTGCCAGCAGGGGACAGAATGAGCAGTTCTTC.

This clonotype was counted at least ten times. Written as DNA, the CDR3 is TGTGCCAGCAGCTTATTGAGGGACAGCCCTAATTCACCCCTCCACTTT. Translated, it gives CASSLLRDSPNSPLHF. This chain joins TRBV7-9 and TRBJ1-6; 7 positions agree with TRBD1. This CDR3 comprises 16 residues. The germline gives CDR1 SEHNR, CDR2 FQNEAQ (reference sequence). V shed 2 bases and J 6 bases; nucleotides not matched to a gene: 7.

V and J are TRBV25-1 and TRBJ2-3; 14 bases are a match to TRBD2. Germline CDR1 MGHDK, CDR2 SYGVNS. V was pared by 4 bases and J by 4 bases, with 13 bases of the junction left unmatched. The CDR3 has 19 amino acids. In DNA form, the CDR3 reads TGTGCCAGCAGTGGAACTCCGGGACTAGCGGGAGATGTTCCAGATACGCAGTATTTT. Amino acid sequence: CASSGTPGLAGDVPDTQYF.

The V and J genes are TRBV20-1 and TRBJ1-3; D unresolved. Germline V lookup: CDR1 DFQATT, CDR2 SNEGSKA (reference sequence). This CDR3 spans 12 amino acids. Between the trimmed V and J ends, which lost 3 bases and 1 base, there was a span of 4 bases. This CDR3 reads CSASHSGNTIYF. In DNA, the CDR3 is TGCAGTGCTAGCCATTCTGGAAACACCATATATTTT.

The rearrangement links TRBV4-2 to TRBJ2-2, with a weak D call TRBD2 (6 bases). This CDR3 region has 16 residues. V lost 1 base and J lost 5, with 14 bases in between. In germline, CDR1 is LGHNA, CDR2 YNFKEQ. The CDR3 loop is CASSQGGLGGTGELFF. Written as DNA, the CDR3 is TGTGCCAGCAGCCAAGGGGGACTCGGCGGGACCGGGGAGCTGTTTTTT.